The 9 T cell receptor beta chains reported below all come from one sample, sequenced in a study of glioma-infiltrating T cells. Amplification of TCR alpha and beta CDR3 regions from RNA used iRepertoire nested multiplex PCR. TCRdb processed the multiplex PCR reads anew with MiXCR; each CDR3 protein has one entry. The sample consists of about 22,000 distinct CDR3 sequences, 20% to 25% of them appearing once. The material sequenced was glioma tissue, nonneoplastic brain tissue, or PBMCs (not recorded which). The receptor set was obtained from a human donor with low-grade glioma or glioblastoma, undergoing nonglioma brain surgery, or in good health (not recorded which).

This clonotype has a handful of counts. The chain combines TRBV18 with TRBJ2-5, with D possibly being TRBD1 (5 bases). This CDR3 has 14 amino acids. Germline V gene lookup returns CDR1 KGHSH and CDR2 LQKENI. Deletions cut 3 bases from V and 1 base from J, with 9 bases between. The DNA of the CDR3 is TGTGCCAGCTCACCCCCCCAGGGCCAAGAGACCCAGTACTTC. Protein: CASSPPQGQETQYF.

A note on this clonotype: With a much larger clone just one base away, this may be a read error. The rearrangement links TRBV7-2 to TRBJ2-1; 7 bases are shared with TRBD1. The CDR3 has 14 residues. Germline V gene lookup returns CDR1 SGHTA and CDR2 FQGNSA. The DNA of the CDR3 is TGTGCCAGCAGCAACCGGGACAGACGCAATGAGCGGTTCTTC. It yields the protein CASSNRDRRNERFF.

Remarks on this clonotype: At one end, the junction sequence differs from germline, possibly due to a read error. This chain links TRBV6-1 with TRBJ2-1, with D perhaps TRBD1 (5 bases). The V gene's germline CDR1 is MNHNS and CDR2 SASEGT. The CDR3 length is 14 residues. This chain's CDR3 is CATTPTDNDNEQFF. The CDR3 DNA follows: TGCGCCACTACCCCAACGGACAACGACAATGAGCAGTTCTTC.

The CDR3: CASSIGGLPLHF. CDR3 coding DNA: TGTGCCAGTAGTATAGGGGGATTACCCCTCCACTTT. The rearrangement uses TRBV19 and TRBJ1-6, with D hard to call. V lost 1 base and J 12 bases, leaving 7 bases between the germline ends. The germline V gene encodes CDR1 LNHDA and CDR2 SQIVND (reference sequence). The CDR3 extends over 12 amino acids. Based on the CDR3 plus reference TRBV19 and TRBJ1-6, the full variable domain is DGGITQSPKYLFRKEGQNVTLSCEQNLNHDAMYWYRQDPGQGLRLIYYSQIVNDFQKGDIAEGYSVSREKKESFPLTVTSAQKNPTAFYLCASSIGGLPLHFGNGTRLTVT.

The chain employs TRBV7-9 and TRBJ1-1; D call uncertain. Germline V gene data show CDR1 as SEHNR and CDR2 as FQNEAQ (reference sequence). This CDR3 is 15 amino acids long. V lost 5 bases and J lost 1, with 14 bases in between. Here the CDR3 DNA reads TGTGCCAGCAGCCCGGTTGCCCAGCGGAACACTGAAGCTTTCTTT. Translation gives CASSPVAQRNTEAFF.

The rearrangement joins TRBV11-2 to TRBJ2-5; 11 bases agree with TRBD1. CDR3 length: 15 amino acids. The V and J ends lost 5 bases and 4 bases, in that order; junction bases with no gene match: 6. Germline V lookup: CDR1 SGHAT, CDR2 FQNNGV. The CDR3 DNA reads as TGTGCCAGCAGCGCGGGGACAGGGGGTTTAGAGACCCAGTACTTC. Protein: CASSAGTGGLETQYF.

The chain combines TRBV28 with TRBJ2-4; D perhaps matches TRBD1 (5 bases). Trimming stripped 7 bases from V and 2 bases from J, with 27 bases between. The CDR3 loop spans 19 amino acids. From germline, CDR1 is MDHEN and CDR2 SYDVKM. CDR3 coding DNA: TGTGCCAGCATTTTTCTGCCCTCGACAGTGGGGAAGACCAAAAACATTCAGTACTTC. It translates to CASIFLPSTVGKTKNIQYF.

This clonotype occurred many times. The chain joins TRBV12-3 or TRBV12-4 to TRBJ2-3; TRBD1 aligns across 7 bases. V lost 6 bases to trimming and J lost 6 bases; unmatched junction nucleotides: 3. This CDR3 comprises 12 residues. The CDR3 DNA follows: TGTGCCAGCAGCCCGACAGGGGATACGCAGTATTTT. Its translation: CASSPTGDTQYF.

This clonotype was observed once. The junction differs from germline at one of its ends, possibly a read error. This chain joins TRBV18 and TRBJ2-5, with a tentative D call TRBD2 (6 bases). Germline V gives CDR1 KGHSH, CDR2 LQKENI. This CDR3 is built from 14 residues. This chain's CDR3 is CASSPGGGRETKYF. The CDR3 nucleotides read TGTGCCAGCTCCCCGGGCGGTGGTCGGGAGACCAAGTACTTC. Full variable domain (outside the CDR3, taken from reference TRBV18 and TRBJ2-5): NAGVMQNPRHLVRRRGQEARLRCSPMKGHSHVYWYRQLPEEGLKFMVYLQKENIIDESGMPKERFSAEFPKEGPSILRIQQVVRGDSAAYFCASSPGGGRETKYFGPGTRLLVL.